The T cell receptor beta chain described here comes from a study of blood T cell repertoires in COVID-19. Only in-frame clones appear in the TCRdb table, and some are missing; sequencing was by immunoSEQ multiplex PCR. Among about 98,000 clones, approximately 82% were seen once, and the ten largest hold under 13%. This clonotype was obtained from a man in his 70s with active or convalescent COVID-19. Input material: peripheral blood.

The CDR3 is CASSWQIGEKLFF. The CDR3 bases are TGTGCCAGCAGTTGGCAGATCGGGGAAAAACTGTTTTTT. The chain carries TRBV6-5 and TRBJ1-4; D is uncertain. Germline V gives CDR1 MNHEY, CDR2 SVGAGI. Deletions cut 4 bases from V and 8 bases from J, with 11 bases between. The CDR3 loop spans 13 amino acids.